What follows are 29 T cell receptor beta chains derived from one specimen sequenced in a study of identical twins. One entry per CDR3 protein results from TCRdb running MiXCR on the 5' RACE reads. The repertoire holds around 480,000 distinct CDR3 sequences, with approximately 15% as singletons. These data also featured in a second study, about yellow fever vaccine responses in identical twins.

Sequencing used CD4+ T cells sorted from blood. The receptors come from a young woman in good health.

This chain links TRBV3-1 with TRBJ2-5, with TRBD1 as a possible D gene (5 bases). The CDR3 is 13 amino acids. V was pared by 6 bases and J by 4 bases, with 12 bases between. Germline V CDR1 and CDR2: LGHDT, YNNKEL (reference sequence). CDR3 sequence: CASRDTLRETQYF. As DNA, the CDR3 is TGTGCCAGCAGGGACACATTGCGAGAGACCCAGTACTTC.

A single count supports this clonotype. The chain recombines TRBV28 with TRBJ1-2; TRBD1 matches 7 bases. Unmatched junction bases numbered 16, after V lost 5 bases and J lost 4 bases. The germline gives CDR1 MDHEN, CDR2 SYDVKM. The CDR3 has 17 amino acids. This CDR3 is CASSDLRGQVWGYGYTF. CDR3 nucleotide sequence: TGTGCCAGCAGTGACTTACGAGGACAGGTTTGGGGCTATGGCTACACCTTC.

The V gene is TRBV5-5, the J gene TRBJ1-5; D uncertain. With 0 bases removed from V and 6 bases from J, the gap between germline ends came to 7 bases. This CDR3 contains 13 residues. Germline V lookup: CDR1 SGHKS, CDR2 YYEKEE (reference sequence). The CDR3 DNA sequence: TGTGCCAGCAGCTTGGTTGGGTCTCAGCCCCAGCATTTT. Residues: CASSLVGSQPQHF.

This clonotype was observed a handful of times. The CDR3 DNA reads as TGCGCCAGCAGCCTCCGGACAGGATTCTACGAGCAGTACTTC. Translation gives CASSLRTGFYEQYF. The V gene is TRBV4-3, the J gene TRBJ2-7; the match to TRBD1 covers 7 bases. Per the germline V gene, CDR1 is LGHNA and CDR2 is YSLEER. The ends lost 4 bases at V and 3 bases at J; junction bases unmatched: 6. This CDR3 has 14 amino acids.

Many counts were recorded for this clonotype. The chain uses TRBV5-1 and TRBJ2-3, with 8 bases matching TRBD1. CDR1 is SGHRS, CDR2 YFSETQ, per germline. After removal of 4 bases from V and 4 bases from J, the junction contained 5 bases not matched to a gene. The CDR3 loop spans 14 amino acids. CDR3 sequence: CASSLGRGPDTQYF. CDR3 nucleotides: TGCGCCAGCAGCCTAGGCAGGGGGCCAGATACGCAGTATTTT.

This chain links TRBV2 with TRBJ2-2; the match to TRBD2 covers 14 bases. Germline V CDR1 and CDR2: SNHLY, FYNNEI. The CDR3 has 16 residues. Trimming took 5 bases from V and 7 from J; bases not matched to a gene: 6. The CDR3 nucleotides read TGTGCCAGCAGTCTTGGACTAGCGGGGGGAAACGGGGAGCTGTTTTTT. This encodes CASSLGLAGGNGELFF. The full variable domain, rest sourced from reference TRBV2 and TRBJ2-2, is EPEVTQTPSHQVTQMGQEVILRCVPISNHLYFYWYRQILGQKVEFLVSFYNNEISEKSEIFDDQFSVERPDGSNFTLKIRSTKLEDSAMYFCASSLGLAGGNGELFFGEGSRLTVL.

This clonotype was detected only a few times. The genes are TRBV6-5 and TRBJ2-1; D gene ambiguous. The germline gives CDR1 MNHEY, CDR2 SVGAGI. Trimming took 4 bases from V and 7 from J, leaving 8 bases between them. This CDR3 contains 12 residues. The DNA of the CDR3 is TGTGCCAGCAGTTCCCCAAGGAATGAGCAGTTCTTC. Translated: CASSSPRNEQFF.

A note on this clonotype: Mismatch with germline at one junction end may stem from a read error. V usage is TRBV20-1 and J usage is TRBJ2-7, with D tentatively TRBD1 (6 bases). There are 17 residues in the CDR3. Looked up from germline, CDR1 is DFQATT and CDR2 is SNEGSKA (reference sequence). CDR3 in amino acids: CCARPPLFSRGPYEQYF. CDR3 nucleotides: TGCTGTGCTAGACCTCCTCTTTTTTCCAGGGGCCCCTACGAGCAGTACTTC.

The chain couples TRBV11-3 to TRBJ2-5, with 9 bases fitting TRBD1. V gave up 4 bases and J gave up 5 bases; unmatched junction bases: 5. CDR1 and CDR2 (germline): SGHNT, YENEEA. The CDR3 loop spans 14 amino acids. CDR3 DNA sequence: TGTGCCAGCAGCTCTGGACAGGGGAGGGAGACCCAGTACTTC. Amino acids: CASSSGQGRETQYF.

The chain recombines TRBV5-1 with TRBJ2-4; 7 nucleotides line up with TRBD1. CDR3 size: 15 residues. The V gene end was trimmed by 1 base and the J gene end by 7 bases; junction bases not matched to a gene: 8. The germline V gene encodes CDR1 SGHRS and CDR2 YFSETQ. The CDR3 nucleotides read TGCGCCAGCAGCTTGACTCCGACAGGGACGAACATTCAGTACTTC. Residues: CASSLTPTGTNIQYF. Supplemented by reference TRBV5-1 and TRBJ2-4, the full variable domain reads KAGVTQTPRYLIKTRGQQVTLSCSPISGHRSVSWYQQTPGQGLQFLFEYFSETQRNKGNFPGRFSGRQFSNSRSEMNVSTLELGDSALYLCASSLTPTGTNIQYFGAGTRLSVL.

The V and J genes are TRBV7-9 and TRBJ2-7; D is possibly TRBD1 (6 bases). CDR3 length: 16 amino acids. Germline V gives CDR1 SEHNR, CDR2 FQNEAQ (reference sequence). Trimming took 1 base from V and 3 from J, leaving 16 bases between them. The CDR3 nucleotides are TGTGCCAGCAGCTTAGGCGGAGACAGGTTGTTCTACGAGCAGTACTTC. Translated, it gives CASSLGGDRLFYEQYF.

This chain joins TRBV2 and TRBJ2-3; TRBD2 aligns across 8 bases. The CDR3 length is 13 residues. The V gene's germline CDR1 is SNHLY and CDR2 FYNNEI. J was trimmed by 5 bases and V by 4 bases; bases with no gene match: 2. CDR3 DNA sequence: TGTGCCAGCAGTGGGCTAGCGGGAGATACGCAGTATTTT. It encodes CASSGLAGDTQYF.

This clonotype was observed a handful of times. The V and J genes are TRBV20-1 and TRBJ2-7, with D maybe TRBD2 (5 bases). Germline assignment: CDR1 DFQATT and CDR2 SNEGSKA (reference sequence). Trimming shortened V by 6 bases and J by 1 base, and 13 bases separated the two germline ends. CDR3 length: 13 amino acids. CDR3 residues: CSATGAASYEQYF. As DNA, the CDR3 is TGCAGTGCCACCGGAGCGGCATCCTACGAGCAGTACTTC.

The chain uses TRBV9 and TRBJ2-2; 11 nucleotides line up with TRBD2. This CDR3 comprises 16 residues. From germline, CDR1 is SGDLS and CDR2 YYNGEE. J gave up 7 bases and V 2 bases, and 7 bases lay outside the gene matches. The CDR3 sequence: CASSVYSGGAGGELFF. The DNA of the CDR3 is TGTGCCAGCAGCGTCTATAGCGGGGGGGCCGGCGGGGAGCTGTTTTTT.

This clonotype was found a few times. The chain carries TRBV5-1 and TRBJ2-1, with 10 bases fitting TRBD2. The length of the CDR3 is 11 residues. Germline loops: CDR1 SGHRS, CDR2 YFSETQ. Unmatched junction bases numbered 3, after V lost 4 bases and J lost 14 bases. The CDR3 region has the DNA TGCGCCAGCAGCGACCTAGCGGGGGAGTTCTTC. It is translated as CASSDLAGEFF. The full variable domain, completed using reference TRBV5-1 and TRBJ2-1, is KAGVTQTPRYLIKTRGQQVTLSCSPISGHRSVSWYQQTPGQGLQFLFEYFSETQRNKGNFPGRFSGRQFSNSRSEMNVSTLELGDSALYLCASSDLAGEFFGPGTRLTVL.

Of note for this clonotype: At one end the junction does not follow the germline gene, possibly because of a read error. The chain links TRBV5-1 to TRBJ2-5; D is ambiguous. In germline, CDR1 is SGHRS, CDR2 YFSETQ. The CDR3 has 12 amino acids. Here the CDR3 reads CASSLAAETHYF. The CDR3 nucleotides read TGCGCCAGCAGCTTGGCCGCAGAGACCCACTACTTC.

The CDR3 nucleotides are TGTGCCAGCGGATCGGGATCGGGGGATACGCAGTATTTT. This translates into CASGSGSGDTQYF. The gene calls are TRBV21-1 and TRBJ2-3; TRBD1 reflects the table's D call only, with no check against the DNA. TRBV21-1 corresponds to a pseudogene. The CDR3 is 13 amino acids.

This clonotype appeared many times. V usage is TRBV29-1 and J usage is TRBJ2-5; D is unresolved. CDR3 length: 13 amino acids. CDR1 is SQVTM, CDR2 ANQGSEA, per germline. V shed 7 bases and J shed 5 bases, with 17 bases lying between them. The CDR3 region has the DNA TGCAGCGCACTGAACGCCGGGCAGGAGACCCAGTACTTC. This translates into CSALNAGQETQYF. Looking up the rest from reference TRBV29-1 and TRBJ2-5 gives the full variable domain: SAVISQKPSRDICQRGTSLTIQCQVDSQVTMMFWYRQQPGQSLTLIATANQGSEATYESGFVIDKFPISRPNLTFSTLTVSNMSPEDSSIYLCSALNAGQETQYFGPGTRLLVL.

The gene calls are TRBV7-8 and TRBJ2-3; TRBD2 agrees at 7 bases. Germline loops: CDR1 SGHVS, CDR2 FQNEAQ. This CDR3 is 14 amino acids long. With 5 bases clipped from V and 6 bases from J, the junction kept 8 bases outside the gene matches. The CDR3 DNA reads TGTGCCAGCAGCCCGGGCATGCGGGGGGATACGCAGTATTTT. Its translation is CASSPGMRGDTQYF.

The genes are TRBV29-1 and TRBJ1-5; 10 nucleotides align to TRBD1. Germline V CDR1 and CDR2: SQVTM, ANQGSEA. This CDR3 spans 16 amino acids. With V trimmed by 6 bases and J by 9 bases, 17 bases remained unmatched. The CDR3 region is CSVTITGQGTPGPQHF. As DNA, the CDR3 is TGCAGCGTAACAATTACGGGACAGGGGACCCCAGGGCCCCAGCATTTT.

V gene TRBV7-9 combines with J gene TRBJ1-2; 7 bases map to TRBD1. This CDR3 comprises 13 residues. Looked up from germline, CDR1 is SEHNR and CDR2 is FQNEAQ (reference sequence). Trimming cost V 5 bases and J 7 bases; bases outside gene matches: 7. CDR3 sequence reads: CASSQGGETGYTF. CDR3 DNA: TGTGCCAGCAGCCAGGGGGGCGAAACTGGCTACACCTTC.

This clonotype was counted a single time. The rearrangement joins TRBV5-5 to TRBJ1-3, with 8 bases aligning to TRBD1. Germline V gene lookup returns CDR1 SGHKS and CDR2 YYEKEE (reference sequence). The CDR3 consists of 18 residues. The junction had 8 bases not matched to a gene; V was cut back by 0 bases and J by 0 bases. This CDR3 reads CASSLAAGQGPSGNTIYF. The CDR3 bases are TGTGCCAGCAGCTTGGCCGCTGGACAGGGTCCCTCTGGAAACACCATATATTTT.

Only a few counts were recorded for this clonotype. The chain is built from TRBV5-1 and TRBJ2-3; no clear D gene. CDR1 is SGHRS and CDR2 is YFSETQ in the germline V gene. This CDR3 is built from 15 residues. V dropped 0 bases and J dropped 1 base, with 9 bases sitting between them. The CDR3 DNA reads as TGCGCCAGCAGCTTGGCACAGTTAGGCACAGATACGCAGTATTTT. This gives the protein CASSLAQLGTDTQYF.

This clonotype was seen a handful of times. The rearrangement links TRBV7-8 to TRBJ2-1, with 9 bases matching TRBD2. The CDR3 consists of 16 residues. Per the germline V gene, CDR1 is SGHVS and CDR2 is FQNEAQ. Trimming cost V 5 bases and J 7 bases; bases outside gene matches: 12. CDR3 in amino acids: CASSPTIAGVRNEQFF. Here the CDR3 DNA reads TGTGCCAGCAGCCCGACCATAGCGGGAGTTAGGAATGAGCAGTTCTTC.

This clonotype occurred a few times. This chain connects TRBV20-1 to TRBJ2-7, with TRBD1 matching 7 bases. The ends lost 3 bases at V and 4 bases at J; junction bases unmatched: 6. Per the germline V gene, CDR1 is DFQATT and CDR2 is SNEGSKA (reference sequence). This CDR3 has 13 residues. CDR3 nucleotides: TGCAGTGCTAGTGGACAGGAAGCTTACGAGCAGTACTTC. Encoded protein: CSASGQEAYEQYF.

The chain is built from TRBV29-1 and TRBJ2-3; TRBD2 might be the D (5 bases). This CDR3 is built from 13 residues. Trimming stripped 8 bases from V and 2 bases from J, with 14 bases between. Per the germline V gene, CDR1 is SQVTM and CDR2 is ANQGSEA. The CDR3 DNA reads TGCAGCAAGAGGGCAGCTACCACAGATACGCAGTATTTT. The encoded protein is CSKRAATTDTQYF.

V and J are TRBV27 and TRBJ2-7; a possible D gene is TRBD2 (5 bases). The V end lost 1 base, the J end lost 2 bases, and 12 bases lay between the germline ends. Germline CDR1 and CDR2: MNHEY and SMNVEV (reference sequence). The CDR3 has 15 residues. In nucleotides, the CDR3 is TGTGCCAGCAGTTTATTACGAGGGAGTACCTACGAGCAGTACTTC. Translation: CASSLLRGSTYEQYF.

This clonotype was seen only a few times. The chain combines TRBV4-1 with TRBJ2-1, with 9 bases identical to TRBD2. V lost 3 bases and J lost 5; bases outside the gene matches: 8. Germline V gives CDR1 MGHRA, CDR2 YSYEKL. This CDR3 contains 16 residues. CDR3 amino acids: CASSQAGTSRNNEQFF. CDR3 DNA: TGCGCCAGCAGCCAGGCGGGGACTAGCCGCAACAATGAGCAGTTCTTC.

This clonotype was observed at least ten times. The V and J genes are TRBV5-1 and TRBJ2-1; a possible D gene is TRBD1 (6 bases). The CDR3 runs to 15 residues. V was clipped by 2 bases and J by 2 bases, with 11 bases between them. The germline gives CDR1 SGHRS, CDR2 YFSETQ. The CDR3 bases are TGCGCCAGCAGCTTTGGCCCAGGGGCCTACAATGAGCAGTTCTTC. This sequence encodes CASSFGPGAYNEQFF. The full variable domain, completed using reference TRBV5-1 and TRBJ2-1, is KAGVTQTPRYLIKTRGQQVTLSCSPISGHRSVSWYQQTPGQGLQFLFEYFSETQRNKGNFPGRFSGRQFSNSRSEMNVSTLELGDSALYLCASSFGPGAYNEQFFGPGTRLTVL.